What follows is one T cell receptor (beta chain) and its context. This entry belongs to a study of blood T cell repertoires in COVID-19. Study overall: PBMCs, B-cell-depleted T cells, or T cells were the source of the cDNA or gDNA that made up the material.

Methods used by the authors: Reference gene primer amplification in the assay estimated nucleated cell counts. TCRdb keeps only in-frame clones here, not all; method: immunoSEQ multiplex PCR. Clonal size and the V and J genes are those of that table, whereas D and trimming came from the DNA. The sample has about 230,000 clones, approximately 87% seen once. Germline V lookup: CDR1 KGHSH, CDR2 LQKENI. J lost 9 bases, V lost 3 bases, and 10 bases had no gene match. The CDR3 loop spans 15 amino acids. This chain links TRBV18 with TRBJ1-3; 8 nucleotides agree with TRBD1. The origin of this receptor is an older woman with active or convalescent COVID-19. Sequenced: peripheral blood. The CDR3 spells CASSPGQVPFGTIYF. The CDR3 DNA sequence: TGTGCCAGCTCACCGGGACAGGTTCCCTTTGGCACCATATATTTT.